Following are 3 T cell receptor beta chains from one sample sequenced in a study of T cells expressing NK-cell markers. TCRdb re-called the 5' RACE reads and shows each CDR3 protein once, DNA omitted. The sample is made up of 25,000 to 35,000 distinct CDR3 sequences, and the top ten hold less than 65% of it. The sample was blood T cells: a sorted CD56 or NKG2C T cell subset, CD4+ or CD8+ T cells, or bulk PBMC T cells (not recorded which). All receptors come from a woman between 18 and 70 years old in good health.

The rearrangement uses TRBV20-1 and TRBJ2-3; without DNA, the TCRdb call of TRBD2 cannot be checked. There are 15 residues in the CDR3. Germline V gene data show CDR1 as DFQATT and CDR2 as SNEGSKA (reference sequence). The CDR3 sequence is CSARSIAGDSDTQYF.

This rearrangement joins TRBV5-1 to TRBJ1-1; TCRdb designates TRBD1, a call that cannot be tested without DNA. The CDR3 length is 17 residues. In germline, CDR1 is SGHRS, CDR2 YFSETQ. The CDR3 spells CASSLGGYTFMNTEAFF.

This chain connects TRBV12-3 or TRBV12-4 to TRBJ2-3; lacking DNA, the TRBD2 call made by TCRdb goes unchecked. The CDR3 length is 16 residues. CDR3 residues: CASSHHEREIIDTQYF.